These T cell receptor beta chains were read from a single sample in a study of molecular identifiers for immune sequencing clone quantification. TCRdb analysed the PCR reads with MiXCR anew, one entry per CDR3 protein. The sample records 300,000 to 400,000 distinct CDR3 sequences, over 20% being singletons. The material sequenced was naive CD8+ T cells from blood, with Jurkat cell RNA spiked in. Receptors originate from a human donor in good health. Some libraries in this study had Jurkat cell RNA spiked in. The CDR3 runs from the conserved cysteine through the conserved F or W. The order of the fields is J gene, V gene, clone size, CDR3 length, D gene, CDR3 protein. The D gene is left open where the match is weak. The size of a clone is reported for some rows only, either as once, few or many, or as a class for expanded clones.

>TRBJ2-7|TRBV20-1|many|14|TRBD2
CSAAPLANSYEQYF
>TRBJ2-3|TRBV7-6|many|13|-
CASSSVGTDTQYF
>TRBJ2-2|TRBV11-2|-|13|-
CASSFVSRGELFF
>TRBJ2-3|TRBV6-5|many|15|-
CASSYSSGYTDTQYF
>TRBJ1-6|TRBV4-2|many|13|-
CASSQDLFSPLHF
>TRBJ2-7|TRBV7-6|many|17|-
CASTEFPPGYPPSLQYF
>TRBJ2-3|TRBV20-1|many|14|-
CSATPRDQGDTQYF
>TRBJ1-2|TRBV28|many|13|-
CASSSTGSYGYTF
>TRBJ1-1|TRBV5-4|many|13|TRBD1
CAIQRGTDTEAFF
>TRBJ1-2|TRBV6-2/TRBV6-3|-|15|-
CASGSLDNWYYGYTF
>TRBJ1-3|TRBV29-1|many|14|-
CSVSDENSGNTIYF
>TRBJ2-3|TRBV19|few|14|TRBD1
CASSTTGGADTQYF
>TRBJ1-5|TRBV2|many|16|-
CASSDGRRISNQPQHF
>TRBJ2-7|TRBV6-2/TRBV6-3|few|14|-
CASSYPGPQYEQYF
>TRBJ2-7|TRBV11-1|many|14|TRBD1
CASSPGQGAIEQYF
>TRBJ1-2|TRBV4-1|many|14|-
CASSPPSDYSGYTF
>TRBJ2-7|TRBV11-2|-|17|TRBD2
CASSTQSYTSGAYEQYF